A selection of T cell receptor beta chains follows, all from one sample in a study of CD8 T cells in ankylosing spondylitis. From the 5' RACE reads, TCRdb called clonotypes with MiXCR, one entry per CDR3 protein. The table shows a few hundred thousand distinct CDR3 sequences, with about 11% occurring only once. The specimen was blood, either unsorted or a sorted T cell fraction (not recorded which). Receptors were obtained from a male donor with ankylosing spondylitis or in good health (not recorded which). The CDR3 runs from the conserved cysteine through the conserved F or W. A D gene is named only where the DNA matches it firmly. The size of a clone is reported for some rows only, either as once, few or many, or as a class for expanded clones.

clone_size j_call v_call d_call cdr3_nt cdr3_aa
. TRBJ2-5 TRBV18 . TGTGCCAGCTCACCCGGGGGAAGTCAAGAGACCCAGTACTTC CASSPGGSQETQYF
. TRBJ1-2 TRBV24-1 TRBD1 TGTGCCACCAGTGATGGACAGGGGTTCGGCTATGGCTACACCTTC CATSDGQGFGYGYTF
many TRBJ1-5 TRBV6-2/TRBV6-3 TRBD1 TGTGCCAGCAGTCGGGACAGGGGGGTGGGGCAGCCCCAGCATTTT CASSRDRGVGQPQHF
. TRBJ2-2 TRBV6-1 . TGTGCCAGCGCGGGTAACGCCCTTGGAACCGGGGAGCTGTTTTTT CASAGNALGTGELFF
. TRBJ1-2 TRBV20-1 . TGCAGTGCTAGAGAGGCCTCTAACTATGGCTACACCTTC CSAREASNYGYTF
many TRBJ2-1 TRBV20-1 . TGCAGTGCTAGTCTCATGGACAATGAGCAGTTCTTC CSASLMDNEQFF
many TRBJ2-5 TRBV7-2 . TGTGCCAGCAGCTCGGGACCCCAAGAGACCCAGTACTTC CASSSGPQETQYF
many TRBJ2-3 TRBV7-2 . TGTGCCAGCAGCTACACAGCAGGATCAGATACGCAGTATTTT CASSYTAGSDTQYF
many TRBJ2-3 TRBV5-6 . TGTGCCAGCAGCTTAACGGGGGATACGCAGTTTTTT CASSLTGDTQFF
many TRBJ2-5 TRBV5-1 TRBD2 TGCGCCAGCAGTCCAACGGGACTAGCGGGGGCAGAGACCCAGTACTTC CASSPTGLAGAETQYF
few TRBJ2-1 TRBV5-1 TRBD1 TGCGCCAGCAGCTTGCGGGGGCGCGGGGACAGGGGGGCCAATGAGCAGTTCTTC CASSLRGRGDRGANEQFF
. TRBJ2-1 TRBV7-7 TRBD1 TGTGCTAGCAGCTTCTCCCCAGGGGGAGTTAACAATGAGCAGTTCTTC CASSFSPGGVNNEQFF
many TRBJ1-6 TRBV11-2 . TGTGCCAGCAGCTTAGACGGGACACGGGATTCACCCCTCCACTTT CASSLDGTRDSPLHF
many TRBJ2-1 TRBV19 . TGTGCCAGTAGTACCACAGGGACGATCGTAAATGAGCAGTTCTTC CASSTTGTIVNEQFF
many TRBJ2-1 TRBV20-1 TRBD2 TGCAGTGCCACGATACTAGCGGGGGGGTTCAATGAGCAGTTCTTC CSATILAGGFNEQFF
many TRBJ1-3 TRBV5-1 . TGCGTCAGCAGACGGGAAGACTCTGGAAACACCATATATTTT CVSRREDSGNTIYF
many TRBJ1-2 TRBV5-6 . TGTGCCAGCAGCTTGGGGGGTCAATCCCCCTTTAACTATGGCTACACCTTC CASSLGGQSPFNYGYTF
many TRBJ2-7 TRBV28 TRBD2 TGTGCCAGCAGTTTAGCGGGACTAGTCTGGGAGCAGTACTTC CASSLAGLVWEQYF
many TRBJ1-2 TRBV27 TRBD1 TGTGCCAGCAGTCCGGGACAGGACCTTAATACTGCTAACTATGGCTACACCTTC CASSPGQDLNTANYGYTF
many TRBJ1-4 TRBV3-1 . TGTGCCAGCAGCCGCGGACGTCTTGAAAAACTGTTTTTT CASSRGRLEKLFF
once TRBJ1-4 TRBV12-3/TRBV12-4 TRBD1 TGTGCCAGCAGTGGGCCCCCACTCAGGGGGCGTGAAAAACTGCTTTTT CASSGPPLRGREKLLF
many TRBJ1-6 TRBV5-1 . TGCGCCAGCAGCTTGGTGGACGGCCCAAATTCACCCCTCCACTTT CASSLVDGPNSPLHF
many TRBJ1-1 TRBV7-3 . TGTGCCAGCAGCCGAGCTGGGGGGATCACTGAAGCTTTCTTT CASSRAGGITEAFF
few TRBJ2-3 TRBV9 . TGTGCCAGCAGCGCCCATGAATTAGATACGCAGTATTTT CASSAHELDTQYF
. TRBJ1-6 TRBV12-3/TRBV12-4 . TGTGCCAGCAGTACCTGGGGGGACTCACCCCTCCACTTT CASSTWGDSPLHF
many TRBJ1-2 TRBV3-1 TRBD1 TGTGCCAGCAGCCTTACAGGGGGAGATGGCTACACCTTC CASSLTGGDGYTF
many TRBJ2-3 TRBV7-6 TRBD2 TGTGCCAGCAGCTCCCCCCTAGCGGGGGAAAGGGCAGATACGCAGTATTTT CASSSPLAGERADTQYF
many TRBJ1-3 TRBV11-2 . TGTGCCAGCAGCTCGGGACTGCTCTCTGGAAACACCATATATTTT CASSSGLLSGNTIYF
. TRBJ2-1 TRBV28 TRBD2 TGTGCCAGCAGTTTGTTAGCGGGAGGGGTGCATGAGCAGTTCTTC CASSLLAGGVHEQFF
many TRBJ2-3 TRBV27 TRBD1 TGTGCCAGCAGGTTATTGAACAGGGGGTTCACAGATACGCAGTATTTT CASRLLNRGFTDTQYF
many TRBJ1-1 TRBV5-1 . TGCGCCAGCAGCTTGGATGGGGGGACCACTGAAGCTTTCTTT CASSLDGGTTEAFF
many TRBJ2-2 TRBV5-1 . TGCGCCAGCAGATCGGAGGGGCGGACCGGGGAGCTGTTTTTT CASRSEGRTGELFF
few TRBJ1-6 TRBV12-3/TRBV12-4 . TGTGCCAGCAGGCCTCAGTCTTTGAGCTCCTATAATTCACCCCTCCACTTT CASRPQSLSSYNSPLHF
many TRBJ1-2 TRBV18 . TGTGCCAGCTCACCACTGGACACTCGTACGGGCTACACCTTC CASSPLDTRTGYTF
. TRBJ2-1 TRBV20-1 . TGCAGTGCTAGTTCGCCCCTGTCCTACTCCTACAATGAGCAGTTCTTC CSASSPLSYSYNEQFF
. TRBJ2-1 TRBV7-2 . TGTGCCAGCAGCCCCACCGAGGGACTTGGGGGAATTGAGCAGTTCTTC CASSPTEGLGGIEQFF
few TRBJ2-7 TRBV10-3 . TGTGCCATCAGTCCCGGGGGGCGGGCCTACGAGCAGTACTTC CAISPGGRAYEQYF
few TRBJ1-5 TRBV29-1 . TGCAGCGTTGGCGGGGATGGTAGCAATCAGCCCCAGCATTTT CSVGGDGSNQPQHF
. TRBJ2-6 TRBV3-1 . TGTGCCAGCGAGGGTGGGGCCAACGTCCTGACTTTC CASEGGANVLTF
. TRBJ2-5 TRBV30 . TGTGCCTGGAGTGTAAGCGGAGTTCACGGGAACTTC CAWSVSGVHGNF
many TRBJ2-2 TRBV20-1 . TGCAGTGCTCGCCCGGGGGGCCTCTCCCACACCGGGGAGCTGTTTTTT CSARPGGLSHTGELFF
many TRBJ2-3 TRBV5-1 . TGCGCCAGCTCTCCCGGGGCCTCCACAGATACGCAGTATTTT CASSPGASTDTQYF